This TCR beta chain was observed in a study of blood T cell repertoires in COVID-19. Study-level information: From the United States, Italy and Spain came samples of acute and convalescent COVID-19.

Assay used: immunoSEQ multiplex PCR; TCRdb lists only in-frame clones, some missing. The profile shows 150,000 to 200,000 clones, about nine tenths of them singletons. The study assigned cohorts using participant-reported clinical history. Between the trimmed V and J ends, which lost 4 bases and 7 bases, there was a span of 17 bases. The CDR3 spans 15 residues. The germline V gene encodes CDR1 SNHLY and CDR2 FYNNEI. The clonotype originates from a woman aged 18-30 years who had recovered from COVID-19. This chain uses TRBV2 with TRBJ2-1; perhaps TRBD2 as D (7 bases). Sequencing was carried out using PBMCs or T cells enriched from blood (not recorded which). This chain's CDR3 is CASSGRWGGLNEQFF. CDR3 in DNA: TGTGCCAGCAGTGGGCGCTGGGGGGGGCTTAATGAGCAGTTCTTC.